The 30 T cell receptor beta chains below come from one sample, sequenced in a study of T cells after yellow fever vaccination. TCRdb fed the 5' RACE reads into MiXCR, producing one record per CDR3 protein. Of 170,000 or so distinct CDR3 sequences listed, around 9% are singletons. The sequencing here drew on CD8+ T cells sorted from PBMCs, taken 45 days after the yellow fever booster vaccination. These receptors were taken from a young man who received the YFV17D yellow fever vaccine.

This clonotype was found many times. The gene calls are TRBV7-3 and TRBJ2-5; 8 bases agree with TRBD1. The length of the CDR3 is 13 residues. V was pared by 5 bases and J by 5 bases, with 4 bases of the junction left unmatched. Per germline, CDR1 SGHTA and CDR2 FQGTGA. CDR3 region: CASSTGTGETQYF. The CDR3 coding sequence is TGTGCCAGCAGCACCGGGACAGGCGAGACCCAGTACTTC.

In its sample, this clonotype was seen a few times. The chain is built from TRBV4-1 and TRBJ1-4; D gene ambiguous. There are 14 residues in the CDR3. V was pared by 6 bases and J by 3 bases, with 11 bases between. CDR1 and CDR2 (germline): MGHRA, YSYEKL. CDR3 sequence (DNA): TGCGCCAGCAGTCCGGAGAGGGCTAATGAAAAACTGTTTTTT. Its protein product is CASSPERANEKLFF.

This clonotype was seen a few times. The chain has TRBV11-2 and TRBJ2-3; 8 nucleotides align to TRBD2. The germline V gene encodes CDR1 SGHAT and CDR2 FQNNGV. Trimming removed 3 bases from V and 3 bases from J; junction bases left unmatched: 11. The CDR3 length is 17 residues. The CDR3 protein is CASSLTAGGATTDTQYF. CDR3 DNA sequence: TGTGCCAGCAGCTTGACCGCGGGGGGTGCCACGACAGATACGCAGTATTTT. Based on the CDR3 plus reference TRBV11-2 and TRBJ2-3, the full variable domain is EAGVAQSPRYKIIEKRQSVAFWCNPISGHATLYWYQQILGQGPKLLIQFQNNGVVDDSQLPKDRFSAERLKGVDSTLKIQPAKLEDSAVYLCASSLTAGGATTDTQYFGPGTRLTVL.

The chain uses TRBV7-9 and TRBJ1-3; D gene unclear. The CDR3 loop spans 13 amino acids. In germline, CDR1 is SEHNR, CDR2 FQNEAQ (reference sequence). V lost 2 bases, J lost 2 bases, and 4 bases lay in between. CDR3: CASSLLAGNTIYF. In DNA form, the CDR3 reads TGTGCCAGCAGCTTATTGGCTGGAAACACCATATATTTT.

The chain links TRBV6-1 to TRBJ1-1; TRBD1 might be the D (5 bases). CDR1 and CDR2 from the germline V gene are MNHNS and SASEGT. The CDR3 extends over 16 amino acids. V was shortened by 1 base and J by 0 bases, with 12 bases between the two germline ends. The CDR3 DNA is TGTGCCAGCAGTGAAGGTCTGGGACCGGTGAACACTGAAGCTTTCTTT. This codes for CASSEGLGPVNTEAFF.

This clonotype was observed a few times. The CDR3 DNA reads TGTGCCACCAGTGACAGCCAACTAGCGGGGGGCCACAATGAGCAGTTCTTC. Protein: CATSDSQLAGGHNEQFF. V is TRBV24-1 and J is TRBJ2-1; TRBD2 aligns across 12 bases. The CDR3 length is 17 residues. With 4 bases clipped from V and 5 bases from J, the junction kept 8 bases outside the gene matches. Germline V lookup: CDR1 KGHDR, CDR2 SFDVKD.

The chain links TRBV4-3 to TRBJ2-7; 8 nucleotides line up with TRBD1. The junction had 2 bases not matched to a gene; V was cut back by 3 bases and J by 7 bases. CDR3 length equals 12 residues. Germline V CDR1 and CDR2: LGHNA, YSLEER. This chain's CDR3 is CASSHGQGEQYF. The CDR3 bases are TGCGCCAGCAGCCACGGACAGGGTGAGCAGTACTTC.

The V call is TRBV6-4, the J call TRBJ1-6; no clear D gene. Germline CDR1 reads MRHNA; CDR2 reads SNTAGT. The CDR3 runs 16 residues. The ends were cut back, 0 bases at V and 2 bases at J, with 8 bases in the middle. The CDR3 loop is CASSDSEGTYNSPLHF. CDR3 bases: TGTGCCAGCAGTGACTCTGAGGGAACCTATAATTCACCCCTCCACTTT.

This clonotype was seen a handful of times. The genes are TRBV6-5 and TRBJ2-1; 9 bases map to TRBD2. This CDR3 is built from 15 residues. J was trimmed by 0 bases and V by 5 bases; bases with no gene match: 2. Germline values: CDR1 MNHEY, CDR2 SVGAGI. Here the CDR3 reads CASSERGDSYNEQFF. In DNA form, the CDR3 reads TGTGCCAGCAGTGAGCGGGGGGACTCCTACAATGAGCAGTTCTTC.

This clonotype turned up a few times. V and J are TRBV27 and TRBJ1-2; possible D gene TRBD1, 5 bases. Germline assignment: CDR1 MNHEY and CDR2 SMNVEV (reference sequence). There are 12 residues in the CDR3. V was clipped by 3 bases and J by 8 bases, with 10 bases between them. CDR3 coding DNA: TGTGCCAGCAGTTTCGGAGGGGCGGGCTACACCTTC. It translates to CASSFGGAGYTF.

This clonotype was seen a handful of times. The rearrangement joins TRBV20-1 to TRBJ2-5, with D uncertain. Looked up from germline, CDR1 is DFQATT and CDR2 is SNEGSKA (reference sequence). Trimming removed 2 bases at V and 5 bases at J, with 9 bases between. The CDR3 is made up of 12 amino acids. The CDR3 sequence: CSARFSVETQYF. DNA of the CDR3: TGCAGTGCTAGATTCAGTGTGGAGACCCAGTACTTC.

V usage is TRBV20-1 and J usage is TRBJ2-1; 8 bases fit TRBD1. Germline trimming cut 1 base from V and 4 bases from J; bases unmatched to any gene: 6. The CDR3 is 15 amino acids. Germline assignment: CDR1 DFQATT and CDR2 SNEGSKA (reference sequence). The DNA of the CDR3 is TGCAGTGCTAGAGCGTCGGGACAGGCTTACAATGAGCAGTTCTTC. Protein sequence: CSARASGQAYNEQFF.

Many counts were recorded for this clonotype. V is TRBV27 and J is TRBJ1-2, with 9 bases lining up with TRBD1. V shed 2 bases, J shed 7 bases, and the junction held 5 bases outside the gene matches. Germline V gene lookup returns CDR1 MNHEY and CDR2 SMNVEV (reference sequence). There are 14 residues in the CDR3. The chain's CDR3 is CASSLGTGRVGYTF. The DNA for the CDR3 is TGTGCCAGCAGTTTAGGGACAGGGCGCGTTGGCTACACCTTC.

CDR3: CASSYVTVATNEKLFF. DNA for the CDR3: TGTGCCAGCAGCTATGTAACAGTTGCAACTAATGAAAAACTGTTTTTT. This sequence joins TRBV13 and TRBJ1-4; D ambiguous. V was clipped by 4 bases and J by 0 bases, with 12 bases between them. Germline CDR1 is PRHDT and CDR2 is FYEKMQ (reference sequence). This CDR3 has 16 residues.

This clonotype occurred many times. The CDR3 nucleotides read TGTGCCAGCTCAGTGGGGTTCTCACGTGGAGATACGCAGTATTTT. Its translation: CASSVGFSRGDTQYF. The chain carries TRBV18 and TRBJ2-3; no reliable D call. Germline V gene lookup returns CDR1 KGHSH and CDR2 LQKENI. The V and J ends lost 5 bases and 5 bases respectively, with 17 bases between them. The CDR3 totals 15 residues.

The chain is built from TRBV20-1 and TRBJ2-7; D may match TRBD1 or TRBD2 (5 bases each). The CDR3 runs 13 residues. Germline V gene sequence: CDR1 DFQATT, CDR2 SNEGSKA (reference sequence). Trimming stripped 0 bases from V and 9 bases from J, with 15 bases between. CDR3 loop: CSARDVGAYWQYV. The CDR3 DNA is TGCAGTGCTAGAGATGTCGGGGCCTACTGGCAGTACGTC.

This clonotype was seen a few times. The V gene is TRBV4-1, the J gene TRBJ2-6; D is undetermined. This CDR3 has 14 amino acids. V lost 3 bases and J 4 bases, leaving 7 bases between the germline ends. Germline V CDR1 and CDR2: MGHRA, YSYEKL. The CDR3 reads CASSQGWGANVLTF. CDR3 DNA sequence: TGCGCCAGCAGCCAGGGATGGGGGGCCAACGTCCTGACTTTC.

The chain joins TRBV7-9 to TRBJ2-7, with a tentative D call TRBD1 (5 bases). Looked up from germline, CDR1 is SEHNR and CDR2 is FQNEAQ (reference sequence). V lost 1 base and J lost 4, with 8 bases in between. The CDR3 length is 13 residues. The CDR3 bases are TGTGCCAGCAGCTTAGGGTACAGGTACGAGCAGTACGTC. Its translation is CASSLGYRYEQYV.

This clonotype came up many times. The chain joins TRBV5-6 to TRBJ2-3; the match to TRBD1 covers 10 bases. CDR1 is SGHDT and CDR2 is YYEEEE in the germline V gene. The CDR3 runs 15 residues. Trimming at V came to 4 bases and at J to 3 bases, leaving 5 bases not matched to a gene. CDR3 amino acids: CASSTGTGVTDTQYF. DNA of the CDR3: TGTGCCAGCAGCACCGGGACAGGGGTTACAGATACGCAGTATTTT.

This clonotype turned up a few times. The genes are TRBV7-2 and TRBJ2-5, with D perhaps assigned TRBD1 or TRBD2 (5 bases each). The V gene's germline CDR1 is SGHTA and CDR2 FQGNSA. Trimming removed 5 bases from V and 1 base from J, with 11 bases in between. This CDR3 comprises 14 residues. CDR3 in DNA: TGTGCCAGCAGCCCACGGGACCTCCAAGAGACCCAGTACTTC. Translating it yields CASSPRDLQETQYF.

CDR3 residues: CASSQQGTEAFF. The DNA of the CDR3 is TGCGCCAGCAGCCAACAGGGGACTGAAGCTTTCTTT. The J gene is TRBJ1-1, the V gene TRBV4-1, with D perhaps TRBD1 (6 bases). The CDR3 has 12 amino acids. CDR1 MGHRA and CDR2 YSYEKL come from the germline V gene. V lost 2 bases, J lost 5 bases, and 6 bases lay in between.

This clonotype was seen ten or more times. The genes are TRBV2 and TRBJ2-2; no clear D. V was cut by 9 bases and J by 6 bases, with 8 bases left in between. Germline V gene lookup returns CDR1 SNHLY and CDR2 FYNNEI. The CDR3 covers 11 residues. CDR3 nucleotides: TGTGCCAGTTACTTCTCCGGGGAGCTGTTTTTT. Its protein product is CASYFSGELFF. The variable domain in full, completed from reference TRBV2 and TRBJ2-2, reads EPEVTQTPSHQVTQMGQEVILRCVPISNHLYFYWYRQILGQKVEFLVSFYNNEISEKSEIFDDQFSVERPDGSNFTLKIRSTKLEDSAMYFCASYFSGELFFGEGSRLTVL.

This clonotype was recorded many times. The rearrangement links TRBV25-1 to TRBJ2-7, with D hard to call. This CDR3 has 13 residues. Trimming removed 8 bases at V and 2 bases at J, with 13 bases between. The germline V gene encodes CDR1 MGHDK and CDR2 SYGVNS. The CDR3 region is CASYLEQTYEQYF. CDR3 coding DNA: TGTGCCAGCTATTTGGAACAGACCTACGAGCAGTACTTC.

The gene calls are TRBV12-3 or TRBV12-4 and TRBJ2-5; 12 bases are a match to TRBD2. Trimming removed 3 bases from V and 9 bases from J; junction bases left unmatched: 5. This CDR3 spans 14 amino acids. CDR3 amino acids: CASSFGPSGGAQYF. The CDR3 region has the DNA TGTGCCAGCAGTTTTGGTCCTAGCGGGGGGGCCCAGTACTTC.

In this sample, this clonotype turned up a few times. This rearrangement joins TRBV2 to TRBJ1-1; D gene uncertain. The V and J ends lost 6 bases and 1 base respectively, with 18 bases between them. CDR1 and CDR2 (germline): SNHLY, FYNNEI. The CDR3 spans 16 residues. The CDR3 spells CASRTTRIGSNTEAFF. CDR3 nucleotide sequence: TGTGCCAGCAGGACGACGAGAATAGGGTCGAACACTGAAGCTTTCTTT.

The chain carries TRBV5-1 and TRBJ2-7; D uncertain. V was shortened by 0 bases and J by 2 bases, with 12 bases between the two germline ends. CDR1 SGHRS and CDR2 YFSETQ come from the germline V gene. The CDR3 has 15 amino acids. For the CDR3, the DNA is TGCGCCAGCAGCTTGGAGGAAACATTGGCCTACGAGCAGTACGTC. This encodes CASSLEETLAYEQYV.

This clonotype was detected many times. V and J are TRBV7-3 and TRBJ2-3; weak D call: TRBD2 (6 bases). Germline V gene sequence: CDR1 SGHTA, CDR2 FQGTGA. The length of the CDR3 is 14 residues. V lost 4 bases and J lost 2, with 10 bases in between. In DNA, the CDR3 is TGTGCCAGCAGCTGGGGGGTAAACACAGATACGCAGTATTTT. Translation gives CASSWGVNTDTQYF. The complete variable domain, with remaining parts taken from reference TRBV7-3 and TRBJ2-3, reads GAGVSQTPSNKVTEKGKYVELRCDPISGHTALYWYRQSLGQGPEFLIYFQGTGAADDSGLPNDRFFAVRPEGSVSTLKIQRTERGDSAVYLCASSWGVNTDTQYFGPGTRLTVL.

This clonotype has more than one count but fewer than ten. The chain links TRBV7-2 to TRBJ2-2; 7 bases line up with TRBD1. The CDR3 length is 17 residues. The junction had 6 bases not matched to a gene; V was cut back by 1 base and J by 1 base. Germline lookup yields CDR1 SGHTA and CDR2 FQGNSA. The CDR3 nucleotides read TGTGCCAGCAGCTTAGAAGGGGGCAGAAAGAACACCGGGGAGCTGTTTTTT. Amino acid sequence: CASSLEGGRKNTGELFF.

This clonotype was seen many times. V usage is TRBV19 and J usage is TRBJ1-4; 7 bases are shared with TRBD1. V was pared by 4 bases and J by 12 bases, with 8 bases of the junction left unmatched. This CDR3 region has 13 residues. Germline V gives CDR1 LNHDA, CDR2 SQIVND (reference sequence). DNA of the CDR3: TGTGCCAGTAGTAGACAGGGAACGGCTGAACTGTTTTTT. This encodes CASSRQGTAELFF.

This chain connects TRBV27 to TRBJ2-1; D perhaps matches TRBD1 (6 bases). Deletions cut 3 bases from V and 5 bases from J, with 11 bases between. CDR1 is MNHEY, CDR2 SMNVEV, per germline (reference sequence). This CDR3 contains 14 residues. The CDR3: CASSLADSNNEQFF. The CDR3 bases are TGTGCCAGCAGTTTGGCGGACAGTAACAATGAGCAGTTCTTC.